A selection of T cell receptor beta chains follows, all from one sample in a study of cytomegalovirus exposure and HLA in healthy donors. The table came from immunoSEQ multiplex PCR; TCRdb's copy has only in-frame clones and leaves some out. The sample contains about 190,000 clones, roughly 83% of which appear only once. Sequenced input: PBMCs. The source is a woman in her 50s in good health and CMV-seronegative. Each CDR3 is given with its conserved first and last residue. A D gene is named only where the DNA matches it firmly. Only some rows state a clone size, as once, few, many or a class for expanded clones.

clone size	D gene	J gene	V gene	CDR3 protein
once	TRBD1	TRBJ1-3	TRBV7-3	CASSPGTVGNTIYF
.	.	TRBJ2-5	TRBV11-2	CASSLGARGETQYF
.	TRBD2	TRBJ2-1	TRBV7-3	CASSRTSGRGEQFF
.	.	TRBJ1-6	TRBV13	CASSEARGYNSPLHF
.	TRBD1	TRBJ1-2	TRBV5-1	CASSLEDRTVYGYTF
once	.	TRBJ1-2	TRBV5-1	CASSPGGNYGYTF
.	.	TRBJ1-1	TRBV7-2	CASIKRASPPVNTEAFF
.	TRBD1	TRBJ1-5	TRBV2	CASSETGVSNQPQHF
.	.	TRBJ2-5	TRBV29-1	CSAHRVSETQYF
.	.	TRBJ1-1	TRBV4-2	CASSQELFLTEAFF
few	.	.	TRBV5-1	CASSFQYEQYF
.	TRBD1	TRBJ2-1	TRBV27	CASVDRAVAWLGEQFF
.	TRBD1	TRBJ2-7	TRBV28	CASLDRGLTYEQYF
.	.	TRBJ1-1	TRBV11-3	CASSRVLNTEAFF
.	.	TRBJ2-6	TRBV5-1	CASSRDRDTSLTGANVLTF
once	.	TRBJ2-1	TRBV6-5	CASSYFGDEQFF
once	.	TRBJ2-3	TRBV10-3	CAISERTTDTQYF
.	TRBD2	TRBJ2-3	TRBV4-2	CASSPLPGLAVQDTQYF
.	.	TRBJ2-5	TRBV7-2	CASSPRGQETQYF
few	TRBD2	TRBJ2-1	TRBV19	CASKNFGLAGGDNEQFF
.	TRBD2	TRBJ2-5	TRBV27	CASSLFGTSGRAIQETQYF
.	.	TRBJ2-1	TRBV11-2	CASNQRRDSNYNEQFF
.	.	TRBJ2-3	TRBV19	CASNFGTERGTDTQYF
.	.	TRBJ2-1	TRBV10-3	CAITPRVGDIYNEQFF
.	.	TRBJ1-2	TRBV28	CASMLVNYGYTF
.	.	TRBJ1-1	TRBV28	CASAKQGNTEAFF
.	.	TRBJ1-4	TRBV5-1	CASSPGGDENRLFF
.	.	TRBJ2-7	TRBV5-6	CASSDPRKSYEQYF
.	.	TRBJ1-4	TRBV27	CATSSRGNEKLFF